A single sample gave rise to the 20 T cell receptor beta chains below, sequenced in a study of blood T cell repertoires in COVID-19. The data were produced by immunoSEQ multiplex PCR, yet TCRdb's version contains in-frame clones alone and is incomplete. Among 50,000 to 70,000 clones listed, roughly 86% were seen once. Sequencing input: peripheral blood. These receptors all stem from a man aged 60 to 75 with active or convalescent COVID-19.

The chain uses TRBV4-1 and TRBJ1-5; a weak D match, TRBD1 (5 bases). This CDR3 contains 15 residues. CDR1 is MGHRA and CDR2 is YSYEKL in the germline V gene. The V and J ends lost 0 bases and 5 bases respectively, with 11 bases between them. The CDR3 DNA reads as TGCGCCAGCAGCCAAGATCCCGGGGGTGATCAGCCCCAGCATTTT. Protein: CASSQDPGGDQPQHF.

The rearrangement uses TRBV5-1 and TRBJ2-7; TRBD1 matches 10 bases. V shed 4 bases and J 2 bases; nucleotides not matched to a gene: 6. The CDR3 has 15 residues. Germline CDR1 is SGHRS and CDR2 is YFSETQ. The CDR3: CASSPGTGETYEQYF. Written as DNA, the CDR3 is TGCGCCAGCAGCCCCGGGACAGGGGAGACCTACGAGCAGTACTTC.

The chain combines TRBV6-6 with TRBJ2-7; possibly TRBD2 for D (7 bases). Germline-derived CDR1 and CDR2 are MNHNY and SVGAGI (reference sequence). The CDR3 consists of 14 residues. With 8 bases removed from V and 6 bases from J, the gap between germline ends came to 20 bases. CDR3 bases: TGTGCCAGCCTGGACCGACGGGGGGCCTCCGAGCAGTACTTC. Protein product: CASLDRRGASEQYF.

The chain carries TRBV6-5 and TRBJ2-2, with D possibly being TRBD1 (5 bases). The CDR3 totals 14 residues. Germline assignment: CDR1 MNHEY and CDR2 SVGAGI. V lost 5 bases and J 2 bases, leaving 9 bases between the germline ends. The CDR3, as DNA: TGTGCCAGCAGTCACCAGGGTAACACCGGGGAGCTGTTTTTT. Amino acids: CASSHQGNTGELFF.

CDR3 nucleotide sequence: TGTGCCAGCAGATTAGCGGGGCCGGGACGTAATGAGCAGTTCTTC. This gives the protein CASRLAGPGRNEQFF. The rearrangement uses TRBV6-5 and TRBJ2-1, with TRBD2 matching 8 bases. The junction had 11 bases not matched to a gene; V was cut back by 6 bases and J by 7 bases. The germline V gene has CDR1 MNHEY and CDR2 SVGAGI. This CDR3 comprises 15 residues.

The rearrangement uses TRBV3-1 (or the pseudogene TRBV3-2) and TRBJ2-2; tentative D call: TRBD2 (7 bases). V was clipped by 3 bases and J by 6 bases, with 11 bases between them. The CDR3 contains 14 residues. The V gene's germline CDR1 is LGHDT and CDR2 YNNKEL (reference sequence). The CDR3 DNA sequence: TGTGCCAGCAGCCAGAGGGGGGGCCCCGGGGAGCTGTTTTTT. Translated, it gives CASSQRGGPGELFF.

The gene calls are TRBV3-1 (or the pseudogene TRBV3-2) and TRBJ1-1; D possibly corresponds to TRBD1 (5 bases). V dropped 5 bases and J dropped 1 base, with 8 bases sitting between them. The CDR3 extends over 13 amino acids. Looked up from germline, CDR1 is LGHDT and CDR2 is YNNKEL (reference sequence). The CDR3 bases are TGTGCCAGCAGCTCCCAGGGGAACACTGAAGCTTTCTTT. As protein: CASSSQGNTEAFF.

The V gene is TRBV7-9, the J gene TRBJ1-2; weak D call: TRBD1 (5 bases). The CDR3 runs to 13 residues. Germline V gene sequence: CDR1 SEHNR, CDR2 FQNEAQ (reference sequence). Trimming left V 5 bases short and J 7 bases short, with 14 bases between. CDR3 nucleotides: TGTGCCAGCAGCCCCCGGGACTTTATTGGCTACACCTTC. As protein: CASSPRDFIGYTF.

The chain couples TRBV6-5 to TRBJ2-7, with a possible D match to TRBD2 (5 bases). The CDR3 is 15 amino acids. Germline V CDR1 and CDR2: MNHEY, SVGAGI. Trimming pared 6 bases from V and 2 bases from J, leaving 17 bases between. As DNA, the CDR3 is TGTGCCAGCAGCGGGCAGAGCGGACTTCCCTACGAGCAGTACTTC. Its protein is CASSGQSGLPYEQYF.

The V and J genes are TRBV3-1 (or the pseudogene TRBV3-2) and TRBJ2-3, with 12 bases that match TRBD2. Unmatched junction bases numbered 16, after V lost 4 bases and J lost 5 bases. The CDR3 has 19 amino acids. Germline values: CDR1 LGHDT, CDR2 YNNKEL (reference sequence). The CDR3 reads CASSPESGLAGGPQDTQYF. Here the CDR3 DNA reads TGTGCCAGCAGCCCAGAATCTGGGCTAGCGGGAGGGCCCCAAGATACGCAGTATTTT.

The V call is TRBV6-6, the J call TRBJ1-1; D gene ambiguous. With 7 bases removed from V and 1 base from J, the gap between germline ends came to 13 bases. The CDR3 length is 14 residues. CDR1 MNHNY and CDR2 SVGAGI come from the germline V gene (reference sequence). The CDR3 region has the DNA TGTGCCAGCACCCCGGGAGGGAGGAACACTGAAGCTTTCTTT. It specifies CASTPGGRNTEAFF.

The chain employs TRBV7-2 and TRBJ2-3; the match to TRBD2 covers 11 bases. The length of the CDR3 is 17 residues. J was trimmed by 6 bases and V by 1 base; bases with no gene match: 9. Germline assignment: CDR1 SGHTA and CDR2 FQGNSA. CDR3 bases: TGTGCCAGCAGCTTAGAAGGTAGCGGGAGGGGCGGTGATACGCAGTATTTT. Its protein product is CASSLEGSGRGGDTQYF.

This clone has more than one count but fewer than ten. The genes are TRBV3-1 (or the pseudogene TRBV3-2) and TRBJ1-5; D unresolved. The CDR3 spans 14 residues. Germline CDR1 reads LGHDT; CDR2 reads YNNKEL (reference sequence). V gave up 4 bases and J gave up 3 bases, with 10 bases separating them. The CDR3 spells CASSLNTDNQPQHF. The CDR3 DNA follows: TGTGCCAGCAGCCTTAATACAGACAATCAGCCCCAGCATTTT.

The chain couples TRBV28 to TRBJ1-1; 10 bases match TRBD1. V dropped 6 bases and J dropped 5; count of bases not matched to a gene: 9. The CDR3 covers 15 residues. CDR1 is MDHEN and CDR2 is SYDVKM in the germline V gene. CDR3 DNA: TGTGCCAGCAGAGAGCTAGGACAGGGGGGGACTGAAGCTTTCTTT. This sequence encodes CASRELGQGGTEAFF.

This clone has just one count. This chain joins TRBV7-9 and TRBJ2-1, with 10 bases lining up with TRBD2. The germline V gene encodes CDR1 SEHNR and CDR2 FQNEAQ (reference sequence). The V and J ends lost 3 bases and 1 base, in that order; junction bases with no gene match: 12. The CDR3 extends over 19 amino acids. The CDR3 protein is CASSLLGTSAASSYNEQFF. CDR3 DNA sequence: TGTGCCAGCAGCTTGTTGGGGACTAGCGCCGCCTCGTCCTACAATGAGCAGTTCTTC.

The V gene is TRBV7-7, the J gene TRBJ2-7, with 10 positions matching TRBD2. Germline-derived CDR1 and CDR2 are SSHAT and FNYEAQ (reference sequence). The CDR3 sequence is 15 residues long. Trimming cost V 1 base and J 2 bases; bases outside gene matches: 2. Here the CDR3 DNA reads TGTGCCAGCAGCTTAGAGAGCGGGGGGGCCTACGAGCAGTACTTC. It codes for CASSLESGGAYEQYF.

In this sample, this clone turned up a few times. This chain connects TRBV25-1 to TRBJ1-4; 10 nucleotides line up with TRBD1. The J segment lost 6 bases and the V segment lost 3 bases, leaving 4 bases of the junction unmatched. This CDR3 has 15 residues. Looked up from germline, CDR1 is MGHDK and CDR2 is SYGVNS. The CDR3 sequence is CASSDLGTGDEKLFF. The DNA for the CDR3 is TGTGCCAGCAGTGATCTTGGGACAGGGGATGAAAAACTGTTTTTT. The entire variable domain, with the rest obtained from reference TRBV25-1 and TRBJ1-4, is as follows: EADIYQTPRYLVIGTGKKITLECSQTMGHDKMYWYQQDPGMELHLIHYSYGVNSTEKGDLSSESTVSRIRTEHFPLTLESARPSHTSQYLCASSDLGTGDEKLFFGSGTQLSVL.

The chain has TRBV27 and TRBJ2-3; TRBD2 agrees at 9 bases. Germline CDR1 reads MNHEY; CDR2 reads SMNVEV (reference sequence). Trimming removed 2 bases from V and 3 bases from J; junction bases left unmatched: 6. The CDR3 runs 16 residues. CDR3 amino acids: CASSLGAGGPTDTQYF. The CDR3 nucleotides read TGTGCCAGCAGTTTAGGGGCGGGAGGGCCGACAGATACGCAGTATTTT.

CDR3 DNA: TGTGCCAGCAGCCCGGGACAGGGGGCCAAGCAGTACTTC. Residues: CASSPGQGAKQYF. The chain joins TRBV6-5 to TRBJ2-7; 12 bases agree with TRBD1. CDR1 is MNHEY, CDR2 SVGAGI, per germline. This CDR3 is built from 13 residues. V lost 6 bases, J lost 8 bases, and 5 bases stayed unmatched.

The chain employs TRBV28 and TRBJ1-3, with 7 bases lining up with TRBD1. Germline loops: CDR1 MDHEN, CDR2 SYDVKM. V lost 5 bases and J lost 0; bases outside the gene matches: 10. There are 17 residues in the CDR3. The CDR3 nucleotides read TGTGCCAGCAGTGCCCCAGGGGGAGAACCCTCTGGAAACACCATATATTTT. Its translation is CASSAPGGEPSGNTIYF. Complete variable domain (other parts from reference TRBV28 and TRBJ1-3): DVKVTQSSRYLVKRTGEKVFLECVQDMDHENMFWYRQDPGLGLRLIYFSYDVKMKEKGDIPEGYSVSREKKERFSLILESASTNQTSMYLCASSAPGGEPSGNTIYFGEGSWLTVV.